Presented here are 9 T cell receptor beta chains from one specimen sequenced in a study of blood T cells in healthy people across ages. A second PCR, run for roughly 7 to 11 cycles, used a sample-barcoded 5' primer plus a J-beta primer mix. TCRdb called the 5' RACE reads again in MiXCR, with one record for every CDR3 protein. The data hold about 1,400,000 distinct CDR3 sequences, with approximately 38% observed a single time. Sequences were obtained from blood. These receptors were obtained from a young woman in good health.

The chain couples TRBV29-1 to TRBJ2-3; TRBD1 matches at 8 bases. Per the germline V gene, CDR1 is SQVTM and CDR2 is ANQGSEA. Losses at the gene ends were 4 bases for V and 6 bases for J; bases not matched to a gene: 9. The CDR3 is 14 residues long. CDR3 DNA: TGCAGCGTTGTCGGCCAGGGGGCGAGCGATACGCAGTATTTT. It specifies CSVVGQGASDTQYF.

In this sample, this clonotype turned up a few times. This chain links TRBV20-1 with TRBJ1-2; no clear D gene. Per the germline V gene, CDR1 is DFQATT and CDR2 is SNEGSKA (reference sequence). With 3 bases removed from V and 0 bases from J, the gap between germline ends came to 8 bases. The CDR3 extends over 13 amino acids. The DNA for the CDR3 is TGCAGTGCTAGTATGCACACTAACTATGGCTACACCTTC. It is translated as CSASMHTNYGYTF.

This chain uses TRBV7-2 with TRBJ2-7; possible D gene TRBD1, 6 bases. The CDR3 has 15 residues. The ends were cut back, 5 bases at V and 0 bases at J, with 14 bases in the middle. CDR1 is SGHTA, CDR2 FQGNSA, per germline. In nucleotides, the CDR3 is TGTGCCAGCAGCCTCGGACAGCCGAGCTCCTACGAGCAGTACTTC. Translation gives CASSLGQPSSYEQYF.

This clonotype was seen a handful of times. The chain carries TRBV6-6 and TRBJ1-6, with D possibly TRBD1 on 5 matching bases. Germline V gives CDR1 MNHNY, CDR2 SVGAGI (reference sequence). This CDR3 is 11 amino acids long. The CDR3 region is CATDNNSPLHF. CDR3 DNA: TGTGCGACAGATAATAATTCACCCCTCCACTTT.

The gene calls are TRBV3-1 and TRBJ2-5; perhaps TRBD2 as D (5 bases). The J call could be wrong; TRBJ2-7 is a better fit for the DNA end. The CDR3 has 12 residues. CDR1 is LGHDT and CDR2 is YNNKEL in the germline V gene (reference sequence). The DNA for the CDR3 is TGTGCCAGCAGCCGAGCGGCCCACGAGCAGTACTTC. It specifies CASSRAAHEQYF.

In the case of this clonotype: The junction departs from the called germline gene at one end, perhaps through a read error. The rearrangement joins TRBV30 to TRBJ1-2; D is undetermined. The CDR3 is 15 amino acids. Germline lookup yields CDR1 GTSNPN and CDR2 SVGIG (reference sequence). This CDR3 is CVWSVATPESYGYTF. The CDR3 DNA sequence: TGTGTCTGGAGTGTAGCCACCCCCGAGTCCTATGGCTACACCTTC.

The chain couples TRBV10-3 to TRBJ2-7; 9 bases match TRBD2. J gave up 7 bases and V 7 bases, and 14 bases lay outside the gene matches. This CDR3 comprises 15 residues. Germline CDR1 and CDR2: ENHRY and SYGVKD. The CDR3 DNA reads TGTGCCATCACCAATAGCGGGGGCTCCTACAATGAGCAGTACTTC. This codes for CAITNSGGSYNEQYF.

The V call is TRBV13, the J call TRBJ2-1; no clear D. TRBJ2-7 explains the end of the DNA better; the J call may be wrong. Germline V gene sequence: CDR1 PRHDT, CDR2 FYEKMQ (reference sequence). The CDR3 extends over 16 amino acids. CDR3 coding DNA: TGTGCCAGCAGCCCGGCCCCAGCTCTCGCCTACAATGAGCAGTACTTC. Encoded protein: CASSPAPALAYNEQYF.

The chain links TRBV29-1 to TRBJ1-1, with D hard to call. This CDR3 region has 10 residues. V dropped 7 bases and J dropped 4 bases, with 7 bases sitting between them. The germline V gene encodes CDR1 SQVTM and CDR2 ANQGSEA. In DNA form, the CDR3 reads TGCAGCGCGACGGCCACTGAAGCTTTCTTT. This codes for CSATATEAFF.